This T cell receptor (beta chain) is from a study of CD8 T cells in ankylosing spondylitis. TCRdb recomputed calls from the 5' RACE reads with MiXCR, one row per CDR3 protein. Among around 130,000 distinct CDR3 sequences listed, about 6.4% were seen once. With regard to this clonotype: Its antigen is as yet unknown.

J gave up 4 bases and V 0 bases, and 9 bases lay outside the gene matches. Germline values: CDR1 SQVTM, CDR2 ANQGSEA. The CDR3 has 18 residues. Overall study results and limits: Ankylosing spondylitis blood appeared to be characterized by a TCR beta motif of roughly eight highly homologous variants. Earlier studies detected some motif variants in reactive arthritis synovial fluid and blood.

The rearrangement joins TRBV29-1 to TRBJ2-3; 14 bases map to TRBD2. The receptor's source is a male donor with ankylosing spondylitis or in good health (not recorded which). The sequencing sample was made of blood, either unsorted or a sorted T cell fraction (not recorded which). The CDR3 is CSVEDRGTSGSIPDTQYF. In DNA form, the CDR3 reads TGCAGCGTTGAAGATCGGGGGACTAGCGGGAGTATACCAGATACGCAGTATTTT.